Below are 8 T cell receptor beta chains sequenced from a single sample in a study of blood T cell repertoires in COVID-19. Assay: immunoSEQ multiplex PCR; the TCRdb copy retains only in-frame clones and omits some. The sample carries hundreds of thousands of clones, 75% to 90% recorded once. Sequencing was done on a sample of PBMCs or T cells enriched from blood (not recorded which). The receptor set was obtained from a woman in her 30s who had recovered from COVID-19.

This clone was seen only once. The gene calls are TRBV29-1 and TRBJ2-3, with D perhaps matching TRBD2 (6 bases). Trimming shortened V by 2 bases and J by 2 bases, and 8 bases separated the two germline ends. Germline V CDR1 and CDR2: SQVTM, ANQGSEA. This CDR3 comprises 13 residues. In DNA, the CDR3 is TGCAGCGTTGAACGGGGGATCACAGATACGCAGTATTTT. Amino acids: CSVERGITDTQYF.

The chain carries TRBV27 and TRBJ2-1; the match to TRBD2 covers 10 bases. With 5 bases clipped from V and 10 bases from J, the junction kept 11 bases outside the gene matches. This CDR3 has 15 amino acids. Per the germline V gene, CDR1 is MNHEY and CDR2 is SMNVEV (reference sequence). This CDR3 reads CASSPRASGSGEQFF. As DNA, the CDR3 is TGTGCCAGCAGTCCCCGGGCTAGCGGGAGTGGCGAGCAGTTCTTC.

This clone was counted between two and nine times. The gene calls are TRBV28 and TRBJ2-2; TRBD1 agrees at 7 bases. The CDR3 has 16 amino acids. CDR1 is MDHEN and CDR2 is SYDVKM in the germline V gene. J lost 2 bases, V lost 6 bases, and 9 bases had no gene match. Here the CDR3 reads CASRAGTASNTGELFF. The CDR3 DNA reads TGTGCCAGCAGGGCTGGGACAGCCAGTAACACCGGGGAGCTGTTTTTT.

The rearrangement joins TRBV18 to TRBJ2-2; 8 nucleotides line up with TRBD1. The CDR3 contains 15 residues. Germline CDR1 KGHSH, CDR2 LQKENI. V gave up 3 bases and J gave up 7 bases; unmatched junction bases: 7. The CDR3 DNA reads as TGTGCCAGCTCACCTGGACAGGGTCAAAACGGGGAGCTGTTTTTT. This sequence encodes CASSPGQGQNGELFF.

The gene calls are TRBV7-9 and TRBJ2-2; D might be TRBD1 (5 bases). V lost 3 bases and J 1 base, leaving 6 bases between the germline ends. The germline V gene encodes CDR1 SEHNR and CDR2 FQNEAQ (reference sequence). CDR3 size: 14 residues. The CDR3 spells CASSFDRNTGELFF. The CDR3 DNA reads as TGTGCCAGCAGCTTTGACAGGAACACCGGGGAGCTGTTTTTT. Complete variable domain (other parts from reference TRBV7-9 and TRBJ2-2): DTGVSQNPRHKITKRGQNVTFRCDPISEHNRLYWYRQTLGQGPEFLTYFQNEAQLEKSRLLSDRFSAERPKGSFSTLEIQRTEQGDSAMYLCASSFDRNTGELFFGEGSRLTVL.

The CDR3 DNA is TGTGCCAGCAGTGAAAACGGCGGCTATGGCTACACCTTC. It specifies CASSENGGYGYTF. The rearrangement joins TRBV25-1 to TRBJ1-2; D remains ambiguous. V dropped 2 bases and J dropped 4 bases, with 8 bases sitting between them. CDR3 length: 13 residues. Germline CDR1 is MGHDK and CDR2 is SYGVNS.

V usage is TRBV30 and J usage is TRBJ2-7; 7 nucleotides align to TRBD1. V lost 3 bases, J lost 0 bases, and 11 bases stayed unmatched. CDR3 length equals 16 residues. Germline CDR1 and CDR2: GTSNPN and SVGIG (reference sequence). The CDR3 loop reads CAWSVSGTATSYEQYF. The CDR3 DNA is TGTGCCTGGAGCGTCAGTGGGACAGCGACCTCCTACGAGCAGTACTTC.

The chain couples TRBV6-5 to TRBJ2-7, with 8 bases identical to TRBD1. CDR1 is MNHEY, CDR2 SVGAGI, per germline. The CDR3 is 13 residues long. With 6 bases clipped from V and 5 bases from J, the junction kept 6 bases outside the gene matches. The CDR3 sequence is CASRRGTGDEQYF. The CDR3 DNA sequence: TGTGCCAGCAGACGAGGGACAGGTGACGAGCAGTACTTC.